The source of this T cell receptor (beta chain) is a study of identical twins. Study-wide findings and caveats: Conclusions were drawn cross-sectionally by statistical analysis, without following the same donors.

Every sampled donor was Caucasian and healthy. This clonotype appeared a few times. The antigen is unknown. Germline V gene data show CDR1 as MNHEY and CDR2 as SMNVEV (reference sequence). This CDR3 region has 13 residues. Trimming took off 0 bases at V and 3 bases at J, with 4 bases between the two ends. A universal primer site was incorporated via template switching, and the cDNA contained unique molecular identifiers. TCRdb processed the 5' RACE reads anew with MiXCR; each CDR3 protein has one entry. The table includes fewer than 350,000 distinct CDR3 sequences, about 8.1% detected once. These data are also associated with another study on yellow fever vaccine responses in identical twins. From that report: Twins' vaccine T cell responses were reported to seem partly convergent and partly personalized.

This TCR was sampled from a woman aged 18-35 years in good health. The specimen sequenced was memory (CD45RO+) T cells sorted from blood. This chain uses TRBV27 with TRBJ2-3, with unresolved D. CDR3 sequence (DNA): TGTGCCAGCAGTTTATCATGGACAGATACGCAGTATTTT. It is translated as CASSLSWTDTQYF.